The 12 T cell receptor beta chains in this list originate from one sample, sequenced in a study of metastatic and nonmetastatic thyroid tumors. TCRdb re-processed the PCR reads through MiXCR. The sample holds around 30,000 clones, roughly a quarter seen once. Every patient was untreated before thyroid surgery. Sequenced material: blood. The source of these receptors is a female donor with papillary thyroid cancer or a benign thyroid nodule (not recorded which). Some clones in this sample may be carry-over from other donors' samples.

By its share, this clone is medium-sized. The CDR3 DNA sequence: TGTGCCAGCAGTACCGGACAGGGCGTCGAGCAGTACTTC. It translates to CASSTGQGVEQYF. The chain recombines TRBV6-1 with TRBJ2-7; 8 positions match TRBD1. With 5 bases clipped from V and 6 bases from J, the junction kept 6 bases outside the gene matches. There are 13 residues in the CDR3. CDR1 is MNHNS, CDR2 SASEGT, per germline.

As for this clone: The junction does not match germline at one end; this may be a read error. CDR3 amino acids: CASTYRRASSYNPPLHF. DNA of the CDR3: TGTGCCAGCACCTATCGACGCGCCAGCTCCTATAATCCACCCCTCCACTTT. The chain links TRBV11-2 to TRBJ1-6; D unresolved. The CDR3 runs to 17 residues. Germline-derived CDR1 and CDR2 are SGHAT and FQNNGV.

The table lists this clone with many counts. The chain has TRBV29-1 and TRBJ1-2; 9 bases align to TRBD1. Germline assignment: CDR1 SQVTM and CDR2 ANQGSEA. The CDR3 has 12 residues. V shed 7 bases and J 6 bases; nucleotides not matched to a gene: 6. CDR3 nucleotides: TGCAGCGGCCAGGGACAGGGAAATGGCTACACCTTC. Translating gives CSGQGQGNGYTF.

This clone came up many times. The rearrangement uses TRBV28 and TRBJ2-2, with TRBD1 matching 7 bases. The germline gives CDR1 MDHEN, CDR2 SYDVKM. Germline trimming cut 8 bases from V and 4 bases from J; bases unmatched to any gene: 10. This CDR3 is built from 15 residues. CDR3 nucleotide sequence: TGTGCCAGCCTTGACCTCAGGGGGACCACCGGGGAGCTGTTTTTT. As protein: CASLDLRGTTGELFF.

This rearrangement joins TRBV20-1 to TRBJ2-3; TRBD2 aligns across 9 bases. The junction had 13 bases not matched to a gene; V was cut back by 1 base and J by 5 bases. There are 17 residues in the CDR3. Germline assignment: CDR1 DFQATT and CDR2 SNEGSKA (reference sequence). The CDR3 DNA is TGCAGTGCTAGAGGGGCCCTATTAGCGGGAGCTCTAGATACGCAGTATTTT. Protein sequence: CSARGALLAGALDTQYF.

This clone has just a few counts. At one boundary the junction diverges from the germline segment, which might be a read error. The chain employs TRBV5-6 and TRBJ2-1; no firm D call. The germline CDR1 and CDR2 sequences are SGHDT and YYEEEE. The CDR3 contains 11 residues. The CDR3 region is CASSSEILQSF. In nucleotides, the CDR3 is TGTGCCAGCAGCTCTGAGATTTTGCAGTCCTTC.

V gene TRBV6-2 or TRBV6-3 combines with J gene TRBJ2-7, with 10 bases fitting TRBD2. CDR1 is MNHEY, CDR2 SVGEGT, per germline. The junction had 11 bases not matched to a gene; V was cut back by 0 bases and J by 9 bases. The CDR3 runs 16 residues. The CDR3 DNA follows: TGTGCCAGCAGTTACTCGAACTCACTAGCGGGGACTCCGCAGTACTTC. Translating it yields CASSYSNSLAGTPQYF.

This clone was counted between two and nine times. A much bigger clone sits one base away, suggesting this may be a read error. The identical CDR3 is also encoded by other nucleotide sequences in the sample. J is TRBJ2-3 and V is TRBV24-1; 10 positions match TRBD1. The CDR3 is 16 amino acids. The germline CDR1 and CDR2 sequences are KGHDR and SFDVKD. J was trimmed by 2 bases and V by 3 bases; bases with no gene match: 4. CDR3 DNA sequence: TGTGCCACCAGTGATACCGGGACAGGGGACACAGATACGCAGTATTTT. Its translation is CATSDTGTGDTDTQYF.

The V gene is TRBV6-1, the J gene TRBJ1-1; D might be TRBD1 (6 bases). The germline CDR1 and CDR2 sequences are MNHNS and SASEGT. Trimming shortened V by 6 bases and J by 3 bases, and 11 bases separated the two germline ends. The CDR3 sequence is 13 residues long. This chain's CDR3 is CASRGGGYTEAFF. As DNA, the CDR3 is TGTGCCAGCAGGGGGGGGGGCTACACTGAAGCTTTCTTT.

This clone was seen at least ten times. This chain joins TRBV7-2 and TRBJ2-3; the D gene is possibly TRBD2 (7 bases). Trimming removed 6 bases from V and 6 bases from J, with 19 bases in between. This CDR3 region has 15 residues. Germline V CDR1 and CDR2: SGHTA, FQGNSA. The DNA of the CDR3 is TGTGCCAGCAGTAACCAAGGCCGGGGGGCGGATACGCAGTATTTT. Translating it yields CASSNQGRGADTQYF.

This clone appeared a single time. Germline and junction disagree at one end, which may indicate a read error. This chain joins TRBV7-2 and TRBJ2-7; D gene unclear. Germline loops: CDR1 SGHTA, CDR2 FQGNSA. CDR3 length: 15 residues. The CDR3 protein is CASSQKGPYSYEQYF. CDR3 nucleotides: TGCGCCAGCAGCCAAAAAGGTCCCTACTCCTACGAGCAGTACTTC.

This clone is medium-sized in the sample. The chain joins TRBV12-3 or TRBV12-4 to TRBJ1-1, with D tentatively TRBD1 (5 bases). The germline V and J ends were trimmed by 5 bases and 7 bases, with 17 bases remaining between them. The CDR3 has 14 amino acids. CDR3 protein: CASSLLRDAGEAFF. The DNA of the CDR3 is TGTGCCAGCAGTCTCTTACGGGACGCGGGTGAAGCTTTCTTT.